This T cell receptor (beta chain) was recorded in a study of OX40 agonist ivuxolimab in advanced cancers. Looking at the study overall: It was ivuxolimab, an agonistic anti-OX40 (CD134) antibody, that patients were treated with.

With baseline, cycle 4 day 1, and cycle 7 day 1 as timepoints, blood was sampled. Findings and caveats of the study: In CD8+ T cells, expanded clones were on average more numerous than in CD4+.

The repertoire was sequenced with immunoSEQ multiplex PCR; TCRdb's copy has only in-frame clones and lacks some. The sample contains 65,000 to 80,000 clones, roughly nine tenths of which appear only once. CDR1 SGHTA and CDR2 FQGNSA come from the germline V gene. The J segment lost 15 bases and the V segment lost 5 bases, leaving 11 bases of the junction unmatched. CDR3 size: 15 residues. Turning to this clone: Its antigen remains unknown.

The sequences come from CD4+ or CD8+ T cells sorted from blood, collected in a trial of the OX40 agonist ivuxolimab. This sequence joins TRBV7-2 and TRBJ2-1; 15 nucleotides agree with TRBD2. The sequence was collected from an adult with an advanced solid tumor such as melanoma, head and neck, liver or kidney cancer. The CDR3 reads CASSHGGTSGRFPFF. CDR3 sequence (DNA): TGTGCCAGCAGCCACGGGGGGACTAGCGGGAGGTTCCCGTTCTTC.